This section outlines one T cell receptor beta chain sequence together with its context. Antigen specificity is unknown. This specimen belongs to a study of T-cell memory formation after mild COVID-19. Study summary: Clusters were largely donor specific. Overall study results and limits: Pre-infection memory already had some responding clones, implying cross-reactive memory joined. There was no confirmation that second-wave clones peaking on day 37 were SARS-CoV-2 specific.

Constant-segment-primed 5'RACE gave TCR alpha and TCR beta cDNA libraries with sample barcodes and UMIs. TCRdb reanalysed the 5' RACE reads using MiXCR and keeps one entry per CDR3 protein. The sample has roughly 140,000 distinct CDR3 sequences, 14% seen once. With 6 bases removed from V and 3 bases from J, the gap between germline ends came to 11 bases. Looked up from germline, CDR1 is SGHTA and CDR2 is FQGNSA. The CDR3 consists of 13 residues. The chain couples TRBV7-2 to TRBJ1-1, with D hard to call. Input material: PBMCs or a T cell subset sorted from them (not recorded which). This TCR was recovered from an adult woman who had mild COVID-19 (a few samples of this study predate the infection). Cell type and time point are not known. The CDR3 is CASRLGRYTEAFF. CDR3 bases: TGTGCCAGCAGACTAGGACGGTACACTGAAGCTTTCTTT.